One sample yielded the 14 T cell receptor beta chains listed below, sequenced in a study of identical twins. Each CDR3 protein gets one entry after TCRdb re-called the 5' RACE reads with MiXCR. This sample has roughly 200,000 distinct CDR3 sequences; 7.5% occur once, and the top ten carry less than 2%. The same specimen was also included in a second study, on yellow fever vaccine responses in identical twins.

The sample taken for sequencing was memory (CD45RO+) T cells sorted from blood. The receptors were gathered from a woman aged 18-35 years in good health.

This clonotype was detected many times. This sequence joins TRBV27 and TRBJ1-1; no clear D. CDR3 size: 12 residues. The V gene's germline CDR1 is MNHEY and CDR2 SMNVEV (reference sequence). V lost 6 bases to trimming and J lost 1 base, with 6 bases between them. CDR3 bases: TGTGCCAGCAGAAGACAGAACACTGAAGCTTTCTTT. It is translated as CASRRQNTEAFF.

This sequence joins TRBV3-1 and TRBJ2-7; D not resolved. The CDR3 runs 14 residues. Trimming took off 0 bases at V and 2 bases at J, with 8 bases between the two ends. Germline V gene data show CDR1 as LGHDT and CDR2 as YNNKEL (reference sequence). The DNA for the CDR3 is TGTGCCAGCAGCCAAGATTACGGGCCCTACGAGCAGTACTTC. Encoded protein: CASSQDYGPYEQYF.

This clonotype was found a few times. The rearrangement links TRBV11-3 to TRBJ2-1, with a weak D call TRBD1 (5 bases). V shed 1 base and J shed 2 bases, with 6 bases lying between them. CDR3 length: 14 residues. Germline lookup yields CDR1 SGHNT and CDR2 YENEEA. As DNA, the CDR3 is TGTGCCAGCAGCTTAGGCAGGGCCTACAATGAGCAGTTCTTC. Translated: CASSLGRAYNEQFF. Full variable domain (remainder filled in from reference TRBV11-3 and TRBJ2-1): EAGVVQSPRYKIIEKKQPVAFWCNPISGHNTLYWYLQNLGQGPELLIRYENEEAVDDSQLPKDRFSAERLKGVDSTLKIQPAELGDSAVYLCASSLGRAYNEQFFGPGTRLTVL.

This clonotype was seen only a few times. This chain joins TRBV14 and TRBJ2-5; D assignment may be TRBD1 or TRBD2 (5 bases each). CDR1 is SGHDN and CDR2 is FVKESK in the germline V gene. This CDR3 has 15 amino acids. V was cut by 6 bases and J by 5 bases, with 19 bases left in between. The CDR3 bases are TGTGCCAGCAGTCCCCGGGACCCCGCCCGGGAGACCCAGTACTTC. It translates to CASSPRDPARETQYF.

V is TRBV27 and J is TRBJ1-4, with D unclear. V lost 2 bases to trimming and J lost 3 bases, with 10 bases between them. Germline loops: CDR1 MNHEY, CDR2 SMNVEV (reference sequence). The CDR3 consists of 15 residues. Here the CDR3 DNA reads TGTGCCAGCAGTTTAGGGGAGGGATCTAATGAAAAACTGTTTTTT. It is translated as CASSLGEGSNEKLFF.

This clonotype was seen many times. The chain is built from TRBV3-1 and TRBJ2-1; 8 nucleotides match TRBD2. With 4 bases clipped from V and 4 bases from J, the junction kept 6 bases outside the gene matches. Germline CDR1 is LGHDT and CDR2 is YNNKEL (reference sequence). The CDR3 runs to 15 residues. Here the CDR3 DNA reads TGTGCCAGCAGCCTCGCGGGACTAGGGTACAATGAGCAGTTCTTC. Protein sequence: CASSLAGLGYNEQFF.

This clonotype came up many times. V usage is TRBV5-1 and J usage is TRBJ2-1; TRBD2 agrees at 7 bases. This CDR3 is 15 amino acids long. Per the germline V gene, CDR1 is SGHRS and CDR2 is YFSETQ. V trimming: 0 bases; J trimming: 2 bases; junction bases outside the gene matches: 2. CDR3 in amino acids: CASSLVGTTYNEQFF. DNA for the CDR3: TGCGCCAGCAGCTTGGTCGGGACTACCTACAATGAGCAGTTCTTC.

This clonotype came up a few times. This sequence joins TRBV9 and TRBJ1-5, with 9 bases fitting TRBD1. The CDR3 covers 15 residues. Germline-derived CDR1 and CDR2 are SGDLS and YYNGEE. V gave up 0 bases and J gave up 2 bases; unmatched junction bases: 0. The CDR3 DNA sequence: TGTGCCAGCAGCGTAGGACAGGGGGGCAATCAGCCCCAGCATTTT. The encoded protein is CASSVGQGGNQPQHF. Full variable domain (outside the CDR3, taken from reference TRBV9 and TRBJ1-5): DSGVTQTPKHLITATGQRVTLRCSPRSGDLSVYWYQQSLDQGLQFLIQYYNGEERAKGNILERFSAQQFPDLHSELNLSSLELGDSALYFCASSVGQGGNQPQHFGDGTRLSIL.

This clonotype has just a few counts. This chain uses TRBV6-5 with TRBJ1-2, with unresolved D. V was clipped by 2 bases and J by 1 base, with 5 bases between them. The CDR3 has 13 residues. Germline V gives CDR1 MNHEY, CDR2 SVGAGI. CDR3 region: CASSYNSNYGYTF. As DNA, the CDR3 is TGTGCCAGCAGTTACAACAGTAACTATGGCTACACCTTC.

This chain joins TRBV14 and TRBJ2-2; D possibly corresponds to TRBD1 (5 bases). There are 14 residues in the CDR3. Germline CDR1 and CDR2: SGHDN and FVKESK. V gave up 1 base and J gave up 4 bases, with 7 bases separating them. The CDR3, as DNA: TGTGCCAGCAGCCAAGCAGGGTTCACCGGGGAGCTGTTTTTT. Protein: CASSQAGFTGELFF. The entire variable domain, with the rest obtained from reference TRBV14 and TRBJ2-2, is as follows: EAGVTQFPSHSVIEKGQTVTLRCDPISGHDNLYWYRRVMGKEIKFLLHFVKESKQDESGMPNNRFLAERTGGTYSTLKVQPAELEDSGVYFCASSQAGFTGELFFGEGSRLTVL.

This rearrangement joins TRBV15 to TRBJ2-5; 8 bases match TRBD2. CDR1 is LNHNV, CDR2 YYDKDF, per germline (reference sequence). J was trimmed by 5 bases and V by 5 bases; bases with no gene match: 10. There are 15 residues in the CDR3. For the CDR3, the DNA is TGTGCCACCAGCGCGGGGGGACTCCTCAGGGAGACCCAGTACTTC. Its translation is CATSAGGLLRETQYF.

This clonotype was seen at least ten times. The V gene is TRBV4-1, the J gene TRBJ2-7; D tentatively fits TRBD1 or TRBD2 (6 bases each). This CDR3 has 17 amino acids. Germline CDR1 reads MGHRA; CDR2 reads YSYEKL. V shed 1 base and J shed 6 bases, with 22 bases lying between them. CDR3 protein: CASSQGLVMGGGGEQYF. The CDR3 DNA follows: TGCGCCAGCAGCCAAGGCCTCGTGATGGGGGGCGGTGGCGAGCAGTACTTC.

This clonotype has just a few counts. The rearrangement joins TRBV10-3 to TRBJ2-1; 11 bases align to TRBD2. The CDR3 sequence is 17 residues long. The ends lost 5 bases at V and 3 bases at J; junction bases unmatched: 9. Germline V gives CDR1 ENHRY, CDR2 SYGVKD. The CDR3 DNA reads TGTGCCATCAGTATTAGCGGGGGGGCCTCAAACTACAATGAGCAGTTCTTC. Translation gives CAISISGGASNYNEQFF.

The chain has TRBV20-1 and TRBJ2-3; 9 bases agree with TRBD1. With 3 bases clipped from V and 6 bases from J, the junction kept 10 bases outside the gene matches. Germline V gene lookup returns CDR1 DFQATT and CDR2 SNEGSKA (reference sequence). This CDR3 has 15 residues. The CDR3 spells CSARSLTGGDDTQYF. DNA for the CDR3: TGCAGTGCTAGGTCTCTTACAGGGGGCGACGATACGCAGTATTTT.